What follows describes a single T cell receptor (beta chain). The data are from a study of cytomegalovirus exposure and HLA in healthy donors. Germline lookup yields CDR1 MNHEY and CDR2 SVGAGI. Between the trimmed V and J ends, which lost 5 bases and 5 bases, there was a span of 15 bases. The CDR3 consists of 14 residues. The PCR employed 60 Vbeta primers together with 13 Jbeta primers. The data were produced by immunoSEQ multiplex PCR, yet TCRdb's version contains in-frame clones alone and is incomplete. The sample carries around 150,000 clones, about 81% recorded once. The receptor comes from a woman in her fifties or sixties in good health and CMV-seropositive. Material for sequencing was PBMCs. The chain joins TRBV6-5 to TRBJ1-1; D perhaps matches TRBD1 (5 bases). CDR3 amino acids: CASSVRLRGTEAFF. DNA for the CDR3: TGTGCCAGCAGTGTGCGTTTAAGGGGTACTGAAGCTTTCTTT.